The following is a T cell receptor beta chain sequence with its context. Repertoires were generated with immunoSEQ multiplex PCR, while TCRdb's copy carries only in-frame clones and drops some. The sample yields some 57,000 clones, over 85% seen once. CDR1 and CDR2 from the germline V gene are SGDLS and YYNGEE. The CDR3 totals 12 residues. The V end lost 7 bases, the J end lost 4 bases, and 11 bases lay between the germline ends. This entry is derived from a study of technical replicates of blood from four donors. The clonotype comes from a human donor in good health. Some clones in this sample may be carry-over from other donors' samples. The V and J genes are TRBV9 and TRBJ1-1; a weak D match, TRBD1 (6 bases). Sequenced input: PBMCs. CDR3 region: CASGGGITEAFF. The CDR3 nucleotides are TGTGCCAGCGGCGGGGGCATCACTGAAGCTTTCTTT. Full variable domain (outside the CDR3, taken from reference TRBV9 and TRBJ1-1): DSGVTQTPKHLITATGQRVTLRCSPRSGDLSVYWYQQSLDQGLQFLIQYYNGEERAKGNILERFSAQQFPDLHSELNLSSLELGDSALYFCASGGGITEAFFGQGTRLTVV.